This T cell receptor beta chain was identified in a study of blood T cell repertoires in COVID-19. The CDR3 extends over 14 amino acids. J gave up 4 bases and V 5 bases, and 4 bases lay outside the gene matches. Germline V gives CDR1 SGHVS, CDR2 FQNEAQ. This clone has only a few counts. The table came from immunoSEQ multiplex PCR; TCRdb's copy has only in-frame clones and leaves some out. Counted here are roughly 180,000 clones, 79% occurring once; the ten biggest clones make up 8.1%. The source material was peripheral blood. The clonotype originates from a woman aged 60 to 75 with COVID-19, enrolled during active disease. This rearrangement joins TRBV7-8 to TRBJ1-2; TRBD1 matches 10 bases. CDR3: CASSLGQGSYGYTF. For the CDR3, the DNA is TGTGCCAGCAGCCTGGGACAGGGGAGCTATGGCTACACCTTC.